This T cell receptor beta chain was sequenced during a study of blood T cell repertoires in COVID-19. Study at large: The study drew acute and convalescent COVID-19 samples from the United States, Italy and Spain. Nucleic acid was either cDNA or gDNA, and it came from T cells, B-cell-depleted T cells, or PBMCs.

Under the authors' procedure: The assay estimated nucleated cells by amplifying reference gene primers. This table comes from immunoSEQ multiplex PCR, and its TCRdb copy is limited to in-frame clones, with some not included. The V and J calls and clone size were taken over from that table, and D and trimming were inferred from the DNA. Counted here are over 75,000 clones, around three quarters occurring once; the ten biggest clones make up 8% to 9%. Specimen: peripheral blood. The TCR comes from a man aged 50-60 years who had recovered from COVID-19.

CDR3 bases: TGTGCCACCGGGACAGGGGCAAACACCGGGGAGCTGTTTTTT. It codes for CATGTGANTGELFF. The chain recombines TRBV6-6 with TRBJ2-2; 10 bases align to TRBD1. This CDR3 has 14 residues. V shed 10 bases and J 2 bases; nucleotides not matched to a gene: 4. Germline V gene data show CDR1 as MNHNY and CDR2 as SVGAGI (reference sequence).